The TCR beta chain under discussion was sequenced for a study of cytomegalovirus exposure and HLA in healthy donors. Researchers ran the PCR with 60 Vbeta and 13 Jbeta primers. Generated by immunoSEQ multiplex PCR, the TCRdb table keeps only in-frame clones and is missing some. This sample has about 110,000 clones, with roughly three quarters found just once. Sequencing was done on a sample of PBMCs. This TCR was sampled from a man between 18 and 29 years old in good health and CMV-seronegative.

This chain's CDR3 is CASSLSGGAQETQYF. CDR3 DNA: TGCGCCAGCAGCTTGTCGGGGGGGGCCCAAGAGACCCAGTACTTC. The gene calls are TRBV5-1 and TRBJ2-5, with TRBD2 identical over 8 bases. The V gene end was trimmed by 1 base and the J gene end by 1 base; junction bases not matched to a gene: 3. In germline, CDR1 is SGHRS, CDR2 YFSETQ. The CDR3 runs 15 residues.